Listed below are T cell receptor beta chains from one sample, sequenced in a study of T cell repertoires in cytomegalovirus infection. TCRdb reprocessed the reads with MiXCR, giving one entry per CDR3 protein. Here the sample spans about 890,000 distinct CDR3 sequences, more than 25% being singletons. Antigens for these TCRs are unknown. The source material was cultured CD8+ T cells from PBMCs, sampled from culture after CMV antigen stimulation. The receptor source for this set is a human donor in good health (CMV status not recorded). Some clones in this sample may be carry-over from other donors' samples. CDR3s include the opening cysteine and the closing phenylalanine or tryptophan.

J,V,CDR3
TRBJ2-2,TRBV10-3,CAIRTTGSTGELFF
TRBJ2-1,TRBV6-1,CASSPTGYRGIDEQFF
TRBJ1-4,TRBV5-5,CASSWNGDPGEKLFF
TRBJ1-1,TRBV9,CASSVVGYPNTEAFF
TRBJ1-6,TRBV12-3/TRBV12-4,CASLPGVGSPLHF
TRBJ2-7,TRBV4-1,CASSHSEGPAYEQYF
TRBJ2-4,TRBV7-4,CASSWGQGRNIQYF
TRBJ1-1,TRBV7-2,CASRPDRVGEAFF
TRBJ2-2,TRBV27,CASSSGGGELFF
TRBJ1-2,TRBV7-2,CASSFVQGGNYGYTF
TRBJ2-3,TRBV4-2,CASSQDPGLQSADTQYF
TRBJ2-7,TRBV7-8,CASSLRSGGSYEQYF
TRBJ1-2,TRBV27,CASSFSQHRPLYGYTF
TRBJ2-6,TRBV7-3,CASSSFPGRGETLGANVLTF
TRBJ1-6,TRBV4-1,CASSQDSAVSPLHF
TRBJ2-4,TRBV18,CASSPVDVWQKPKNIQYF
TRBJ1-2,TRBV7-8,CASSLEWAGPGYTF
TRBJ1-5,TRBV5-5,CASSLGPGGQFGNQPQHF
TRBJ2-4,TRBV5-6,CASSGRKNIQYF
TRBJ2-5,TRBV7-9,CASSPNRTSGGQETQYF
TRBJ1-2,TRBV6-2/TRBV6-3,CASSYSRDPYGYTF
TRBJ2-7,TRBV7-9,CASSLEGTAEQYF
TRBJ1-5,TRBV7-2,CASSLPSGTLSNQPQHF
TRBJ2-2,TRBV6-5,CASSYFIYRGDTGELFF
TRBJ2-7,TRBV5-8,CASSGTTKGFYEQYF
TRBJ1-1,TRBV6-5,CASSYLTGLGTEAFF
TRBJ1-6,TRBV7-7,CASSGLSYNSPLHF
TRBJ2-7,TRBV15,CATSRDRGRPYEQYF
TRBJ1-6,TRBV27,CASSFGTGDSPLHF
TRBJ1-1,TRBV10-3,CAISESTRDRNTEAFF
TRBJ1-2,TRBV7-9,CASSLVTGENYGYTF
TRBJ1-4,TRBV11-3,CANSLDPNEKLFF
TRBJ1-6,TRBV19,CASSIEAGLNSPLHF
TRBJ2-1,TRBV25-1,CASSTLSGSSYNEQFF
TRBJ1-1,TRBV4-1,CASSQFPSTEAFF
TRBJ2-1,TRBV4-3,CASSQDWERSEQFF
TRBJ2-3,TRBV27,CASSFGDSRTDTQYF
TRBJ2-5,TRBV12-3/TRBV12-4,CASSPSRDRFGETQYF